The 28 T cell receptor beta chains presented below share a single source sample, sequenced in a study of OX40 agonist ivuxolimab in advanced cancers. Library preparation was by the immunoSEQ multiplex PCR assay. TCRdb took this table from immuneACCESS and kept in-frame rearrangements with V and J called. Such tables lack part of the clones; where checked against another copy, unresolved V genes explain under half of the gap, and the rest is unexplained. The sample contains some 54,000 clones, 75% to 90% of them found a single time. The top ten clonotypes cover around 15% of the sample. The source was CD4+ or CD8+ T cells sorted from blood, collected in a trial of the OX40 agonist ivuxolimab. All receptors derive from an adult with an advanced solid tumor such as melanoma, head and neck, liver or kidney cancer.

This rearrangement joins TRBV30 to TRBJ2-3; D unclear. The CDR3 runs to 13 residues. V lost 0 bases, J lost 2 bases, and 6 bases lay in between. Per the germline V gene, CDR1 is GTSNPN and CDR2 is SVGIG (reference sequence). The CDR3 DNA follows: TGTGCCTGGAGTGTTGATACCACAGATACGCAGTATTTT. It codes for CAWSVDTTDTQYF.

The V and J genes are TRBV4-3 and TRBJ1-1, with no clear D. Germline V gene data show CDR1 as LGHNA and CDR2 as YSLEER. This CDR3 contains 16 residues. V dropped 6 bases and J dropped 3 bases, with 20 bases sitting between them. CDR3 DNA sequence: TGCGCCAGCAGTGCCTCCTCGCGGGTTGGGGACACTGAAGCTTTCTTT. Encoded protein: CASSASSRVGDTEAFF.

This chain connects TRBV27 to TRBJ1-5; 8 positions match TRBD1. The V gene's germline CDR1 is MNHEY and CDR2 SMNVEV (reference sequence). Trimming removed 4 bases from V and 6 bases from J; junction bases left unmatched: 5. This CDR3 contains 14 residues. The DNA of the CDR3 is TGTGCCAGCAGTTCCACAGGGGGTGGTCAGCCCCAGCATTTT. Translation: CASSSTGGGQPQHF.

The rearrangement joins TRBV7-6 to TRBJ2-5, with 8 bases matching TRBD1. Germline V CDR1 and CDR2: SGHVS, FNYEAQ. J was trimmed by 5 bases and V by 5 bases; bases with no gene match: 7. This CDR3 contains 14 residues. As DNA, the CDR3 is TGTGCCAGCAGCCCTATGGACAGGGCCGAGACCCAGTACTTC. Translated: CASSPMDRAETQYF.

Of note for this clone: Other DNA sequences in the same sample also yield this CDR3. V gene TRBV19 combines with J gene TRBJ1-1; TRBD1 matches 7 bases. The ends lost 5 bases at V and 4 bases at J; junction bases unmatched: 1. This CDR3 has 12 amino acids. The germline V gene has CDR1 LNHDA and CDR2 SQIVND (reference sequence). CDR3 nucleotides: TGTGCCAGTAGTCCAGGGGGCACTGAAGCTTTCTTT. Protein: CASSPGGTEAFF. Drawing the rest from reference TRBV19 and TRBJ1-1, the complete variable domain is DGGITQSPKYLFRKEGQNVTLSCEQNLNHDAMYWYRQDPGQGLRLIYYSQIVNDFQKGDIAEGYSVSREKKESFPLTVTSAQKNPTAFYLCASSPGGTEAFFGQGTRLTVV.

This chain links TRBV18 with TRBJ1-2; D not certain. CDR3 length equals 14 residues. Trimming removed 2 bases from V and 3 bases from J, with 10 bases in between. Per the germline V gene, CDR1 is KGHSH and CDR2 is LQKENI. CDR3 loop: CASSPGDGDYGYTF. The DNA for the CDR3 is TGTGCCAGCTCACCAGGAGACGGAGACTATGGCTACACCTTC.

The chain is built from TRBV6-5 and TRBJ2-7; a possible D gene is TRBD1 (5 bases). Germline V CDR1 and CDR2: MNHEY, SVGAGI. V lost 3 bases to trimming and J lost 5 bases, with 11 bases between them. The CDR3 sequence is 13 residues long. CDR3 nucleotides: TGTGCCAGCAGTTATCAGGGCCCCAACGAGCAGTACTTC. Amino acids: CASSYQGPNEQYF.

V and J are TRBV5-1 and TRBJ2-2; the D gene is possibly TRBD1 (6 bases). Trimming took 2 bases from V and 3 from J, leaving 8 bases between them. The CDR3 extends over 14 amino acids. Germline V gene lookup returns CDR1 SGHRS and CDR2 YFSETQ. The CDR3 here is CASSLGGDTGELFF. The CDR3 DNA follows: TGCGCCAGCAGCTTAGGGGGAGACACCGGGGAGCTGTTTTTT.

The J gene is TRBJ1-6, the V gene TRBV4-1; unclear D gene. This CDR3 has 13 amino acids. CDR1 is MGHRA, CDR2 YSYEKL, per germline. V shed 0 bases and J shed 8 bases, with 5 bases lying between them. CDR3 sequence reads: CASSQDLDSPLHF. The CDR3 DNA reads TGCGCCAGCAGCCAAGATCTGGATTCACCCCTCCACTTT.

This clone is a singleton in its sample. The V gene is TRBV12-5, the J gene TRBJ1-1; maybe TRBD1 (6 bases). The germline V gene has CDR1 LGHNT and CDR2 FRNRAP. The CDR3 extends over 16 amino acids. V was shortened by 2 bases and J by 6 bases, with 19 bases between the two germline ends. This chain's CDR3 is CASGLTRSKGDAEAFF. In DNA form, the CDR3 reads TGTGCTAGTGGTTTGACCCGAAGCAAGGGGGATGCTGAAGCTTTCTTT.

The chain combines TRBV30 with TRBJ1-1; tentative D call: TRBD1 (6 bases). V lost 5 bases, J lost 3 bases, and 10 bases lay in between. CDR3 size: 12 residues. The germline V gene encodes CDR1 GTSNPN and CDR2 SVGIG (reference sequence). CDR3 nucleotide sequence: TGTGCCTGGGGCGCAGGGGACACTGAAGCTTTCTTT. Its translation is CAWGAGDTEAFF.

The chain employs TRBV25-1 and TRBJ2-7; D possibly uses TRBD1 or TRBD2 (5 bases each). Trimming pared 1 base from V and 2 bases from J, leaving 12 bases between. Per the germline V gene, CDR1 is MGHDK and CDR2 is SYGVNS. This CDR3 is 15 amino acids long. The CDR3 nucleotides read TGTGCCAGCAGTGAATGGGACGCCCGGGCCTACGAGCAGTACTTC. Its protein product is CASSEWDARAYEQYF.

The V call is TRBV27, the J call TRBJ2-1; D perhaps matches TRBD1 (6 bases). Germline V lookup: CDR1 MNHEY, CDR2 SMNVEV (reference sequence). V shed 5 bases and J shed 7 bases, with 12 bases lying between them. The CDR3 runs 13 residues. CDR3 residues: CASSLIQGNEQFF. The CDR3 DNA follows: TGTGCCAGCAGTCTCATACAGGGAAATGAGCAGTTCTTC.

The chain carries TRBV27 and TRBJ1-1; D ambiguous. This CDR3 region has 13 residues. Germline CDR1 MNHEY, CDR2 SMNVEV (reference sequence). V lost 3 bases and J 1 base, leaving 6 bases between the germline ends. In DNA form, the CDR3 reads TGTGCCAGCAGTTTTGGGTGGAACACTGAAGCTTTCTTT. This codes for CASSFGWNTEAFF.

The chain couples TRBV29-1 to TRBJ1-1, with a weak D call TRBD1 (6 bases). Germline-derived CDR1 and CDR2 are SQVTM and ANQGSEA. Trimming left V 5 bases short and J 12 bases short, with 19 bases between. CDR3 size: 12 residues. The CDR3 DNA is TGCAGCGTTCTACAGGGAGAGGGTGTGTCTTTCTTT. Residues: CSVLQGEGVSFF.

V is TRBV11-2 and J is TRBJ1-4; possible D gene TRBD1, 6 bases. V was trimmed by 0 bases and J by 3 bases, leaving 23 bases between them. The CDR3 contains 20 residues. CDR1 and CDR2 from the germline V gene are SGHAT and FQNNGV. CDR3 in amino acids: CASSLDFFLGGFAANEKLFF. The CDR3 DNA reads TGTGCCAGCAGCTTAGATTTCTTTCTAGGGGGTTTTGCGGCTAATGAAAAACTGTTTTTT.

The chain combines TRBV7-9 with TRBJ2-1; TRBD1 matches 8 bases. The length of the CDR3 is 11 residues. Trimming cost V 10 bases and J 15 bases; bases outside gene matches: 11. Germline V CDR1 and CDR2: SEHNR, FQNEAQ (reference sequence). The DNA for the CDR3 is TGTGCCACCAGACAGGGGATTTCTTCGTTCTTC. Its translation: CATRQGISSFF.

CDR3 sequence: CASSLAQGGDEQFF. In nucleotides, the CDR3 is TGTGCCAGCAGCTTAGCCCAAGGGGGCGATGAGCAGTTCTTC. The rearrangement uses TRBV7-7 and TRBJ2-1; 7 bases map to TRBD1. The V gene end was trimmed by 0 bases and the J gene end by 8 bases; junction bases not matched to a gene: 4. CDR1 and CDR2 from the germline V gene are SSHAT and FNYEAQ (reference sequence). The CDR3 has 14 residues.

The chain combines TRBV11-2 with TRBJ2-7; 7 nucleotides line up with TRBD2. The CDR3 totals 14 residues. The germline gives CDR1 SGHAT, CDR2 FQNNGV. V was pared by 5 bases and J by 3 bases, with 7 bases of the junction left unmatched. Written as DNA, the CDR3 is TGTGCCAGCAGCCTATTTGCGGGGGTCTACGAGCAGTACTTC. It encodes CASSLFAGVYEQYF.

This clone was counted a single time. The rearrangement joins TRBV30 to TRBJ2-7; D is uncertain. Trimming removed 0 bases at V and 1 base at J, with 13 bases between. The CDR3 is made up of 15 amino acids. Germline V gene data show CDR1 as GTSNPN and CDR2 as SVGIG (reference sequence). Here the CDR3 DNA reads TGTGCCTGGAGTGTAGACACCGGAATTTCCTACGAGCAGTACTTC. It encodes CAWSVDTGISYEQYF.

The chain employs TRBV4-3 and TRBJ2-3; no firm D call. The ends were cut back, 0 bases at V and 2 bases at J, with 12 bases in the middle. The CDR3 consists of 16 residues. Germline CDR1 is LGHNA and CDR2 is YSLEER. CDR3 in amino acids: CASSQDRVGNTDTQYF. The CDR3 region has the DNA TGCGCCAGCAGCCAAGATAGGGTGGGGAACACAGATACGCAGTATTTT.

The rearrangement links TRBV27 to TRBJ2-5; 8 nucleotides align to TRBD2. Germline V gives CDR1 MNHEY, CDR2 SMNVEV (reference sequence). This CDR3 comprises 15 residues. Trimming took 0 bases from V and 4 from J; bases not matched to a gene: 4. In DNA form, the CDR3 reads TGTGCCAGCAGTTTATCTAGCGGGGTAGGAGAGACCCAGTACTTC. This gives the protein CASSLSSGVGETQYF.

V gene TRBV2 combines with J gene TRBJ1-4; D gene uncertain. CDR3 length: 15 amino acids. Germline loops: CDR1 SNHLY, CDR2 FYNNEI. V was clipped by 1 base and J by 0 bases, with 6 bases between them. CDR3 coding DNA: TGTGCCAGCAGTGAAGGGCTTGCAACTAATGAAAAACTGTTTTTT. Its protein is CASSEGLATNEKLFF.

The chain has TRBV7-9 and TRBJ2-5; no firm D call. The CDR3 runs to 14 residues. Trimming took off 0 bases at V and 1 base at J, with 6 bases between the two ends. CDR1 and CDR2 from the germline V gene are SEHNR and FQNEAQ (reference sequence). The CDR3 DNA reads TGTGCCAGCAGCTTAGCGAAGACCCAAGAGACCCAGTACTTC. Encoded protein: CASSLAKTQETQYF.

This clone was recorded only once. CDR3 nucleotides: TGTGCCTGGAGTTCGACAGACGCCCAATCCTACGAGCAGTACTTC. Translated: CAWSSTDAQSYEQYF. The V call is TRBV30, the J call TRBJ2-7, with a weak D call TRBD1 (5 bases). Trimming removed 2 bases at V and 1 base at J, with 15 bases between. Germline lookup yields CDR1 GTSNPN and CDR2 SVGIG (reference sequence). The CDR3 loop spans 15 amino acids.

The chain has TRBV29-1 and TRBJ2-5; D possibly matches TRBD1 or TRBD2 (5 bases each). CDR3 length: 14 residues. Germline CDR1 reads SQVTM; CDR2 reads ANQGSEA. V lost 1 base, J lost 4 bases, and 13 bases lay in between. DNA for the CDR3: TGCAGCGTTGAAGGAGGGGCCCTTGGAGAGACCCAGTACTTC. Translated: CSVEGGALGETQYF.

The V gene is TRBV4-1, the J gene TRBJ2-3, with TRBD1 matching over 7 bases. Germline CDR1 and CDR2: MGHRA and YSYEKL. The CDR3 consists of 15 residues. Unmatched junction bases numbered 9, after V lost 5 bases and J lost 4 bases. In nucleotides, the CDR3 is TGCGCCAGCAGCTACAGACAGGGCTCCGCAGATACGCAGTATTTT. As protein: CASSYRQGSADTQYF.

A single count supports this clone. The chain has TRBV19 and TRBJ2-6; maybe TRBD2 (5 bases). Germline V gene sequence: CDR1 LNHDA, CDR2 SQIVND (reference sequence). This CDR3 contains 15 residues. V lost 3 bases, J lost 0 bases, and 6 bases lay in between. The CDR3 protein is CASSMGSSGANVLTF. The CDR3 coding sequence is TGTGCCAGTAGTATGGGGAGCTCTGGGGCCAACGTCCTGACTTTC.